This TCR beta chain was sequenced during a study of blood T cells in healthy people across ages. After removal of 4 bases from V and 1 base from J, the junction contained 8 bases not matched to a gene. This CDR3 is 16 amino acids long. Germline V gene data show CDR1 as SEHNR and CDR2 as FQNEAQ (reference sequence). Isolated per sample were at least 7 million PBMCs. Each sample provided at least 6 micrograms of extracted total RNA. With a J-beta primer mix and a sample-barcoded 5' primer, a second PCR ran 7 to 11 cycles. TCRdb re-derived calls from the 5' RACE reads in MiXCR, one entry per CDR3 protein. Of approximately 850,000 distinct CDR3 sequences detected, approximately 44% appear once; the ten largest clones hold about a fifth.

The sequence was collected from a man between 60 and 70 years old in good health. The chain couples TRBV7-9 to TRBJ2-7; 9 positions match TRBD1. The sequencing sample was made of blood. The CDR3 is CASSSNPGQGSYEQYF. The CDR3, as DNA: TGTGCCAGCAGCTCCAATCCGGGACAGGGATCCTACGAGCAGTACTTC.